This T cell receptor (beta chain) was sequenced during a study of T cell repertoires in cytomegalovirus infection. General observations from the study: Summed public TCR beta family frequency identified CMV carriers bearing the relevant HLA.

This CDR3 contains 15 residues. V gave up 1 base and J gave up 2 bases, with 11 bases separating them. Germline values: CDR1 LGHDT, CDR2 YNNKEL (reference sequence). TCRdb re-called the reads with MiXCR, one entry per CDR3 protein. The data contain 900,000 to 950,000 distinct CDR3 sequences, less than 35% of them singletons. A few counts support this clonotype. Antigen: not known. The material was cultured CD8+ T cells from PBMCs, obtained from culture after CMV antigen stimulation. This TCR derives from a human donor in good health (CMV status not recorded). Some clones in this sample may be carry-over from other donors' samples. The V gene is TRBV3-1, the J gene TRBJ1-2, with D perhaps TRBD1 (5 bases). The CDR3 sequence: CASSQGRGQNYGYTF. The CDR3 DNA follows: TGTGCCAGCAGCCAAGGGAGGGGCCAGAACTATGGCTACACCTTC.